This T cell receptor (beta chain) was observed in a study of kidney transplant recipient with SARS-CoV-2 infection. This clonotype was seen repeatedly, ten times or more. In TCRdb, the reads were re-called with MiXCR into one record per CDR3 protein. Of 200,000 to 250,000 distinct CDR3 sequences listed, around 30% are singletons. Germline-derived CDR1 and CDR2 are SNHLY and FYNNEI. This CDR3 is built from 14 residues. The receptor comes from a male patient between 25 and 39 years old who had COVID-19 and was a kidney transplant recipient. Some of the T cells may derive from the graft donor. The material sequenced was a blood sample, taken at baseline and between days 110 and 120 from a kidney transplant recipient. The genes are TRBV2 and TRBJ2-5; D remains unclear. The assigned J gene may be wrong: the sequence end matches TRBJ2-7 better. The CDR3: CASRPAGRAYEQYF. DNA of the CDR3: TGTGCCAGCAGGCCCGCAGGACGTGCCTACGAGCAGTACTTC.